Only a few counts were recorded for the clone carrying this T cell receptor beta chain. The antigen is unknown. The sample is drawn from a study of T cells in Graves' hyperthyroidism and ophthalmopathy. This CDR3 region has 12 residues. CDR1 is DFQATT, CDR2 SNEGSKA, per germline (reference sequence). Each 10 ml fresh peripheral blood draw supplied the PBMCs. General study results and limits: Stable hyperthyroidism and ophthalmopathy were separated using 13 V-J signatures.

TCR beta CDR3 regions were amplified from RNA. The HTBI primer set was used in a first-round RT-PCR of the TCR CDR3. TCRdb used MiXCR to reprocess the multiplex PCR reads, holding one entry per CDR3 protein. The table has nearly 750,000 distinct CDR3 sequences, 30% to 40% seen once. The source material was blood. This receptor was taken from a woman aged 40 to 49 with Graves' hyperthyroidism. The rearrangement uses TRBV20-1 and TRBJ2-5; 9 bases agree with TRBD1. The J call could be wrong; TRBJ2-4 is a better fit for the DNA end. CDR3 protein: CSALGTGNIQYF. CDR3 nucleotide sequence: TGCAGTGCCCTGGGGACAGGGAACATTCAGTACTTC.